These 23 T cell receptor beta chains were all obtained from the same sample, sequenced in a study of blood T cell repertoires in COVID-19. Profiled with immunoSEQ multiplex PCR; TCRdb holds only in-frame clones, not every one. The table includes approximately 250,000 clones, more than 80% detected once. The sample comprised PBMCs or T cells enriched from blood (not recorded which). All receptors derive from a woman aged 30 to 39 with acute COVID-19.

In nucleotides, the CDR3 is TGTGCCAGCTCACAACCCGGGACTAGAGCTATCAATGAGCAGTTCTTC. Translation gives CASSQPGTRAINEQFF. This rearrangement joins TRBV18 to TRBJ2-1, with 8 bases identical to TRBD2. CDR1 KGHSH and CDR2 LQKENI come from the germline V gene. Trimming cost V 4 bases and J 6 bases; bases outside gene matches: 11. The CDR3 totals 16 residues.

Of note for this clone: A read error may produce the germline difference seen at one junction end. V is TRBV5-4 and J is TRBJ2-1, with 12 bases aligning to TRBD1. CDR3 size: 19 residues. Germline V gene lookup returns CDR1 SGHNT and CDR2 YYREEE (reference sequence). As DNA, the CDR3 is TGTGCCAGCAGCAACCGGGACAGGGGGCTCGCGGGCTCCCACAATGAGCAGTTCTTC. As protein: CASSNRDRGLAGSHNEQFF.

The V and J genes are TRBV7-9 and TRBJ2-7; TRBD1 agrees at 7 bases. The CDR3 runs to 13 residues. The junction had 2 bases not matched to a gene; V was cut back by 3 bases and J by 3 bases. Germline assignment: CDR1 SEHNR and CDR2 FQNEAQ (reference sequence). CDR3 coding DNA: TGTGCCAGCAGCTTCGGGACAGACTACGAGCAGTACTTC. This gives the protein CASSFGTDYEQYF.

The V and J genes are TRBV6-5 and TRBJ1-4, with D perhaps TRBD1 (5 bases). V lost 7 bases and J lost 8, with 20 bases in between. Looked up from germline, CDR1 is MNHEY and CDR2 is SVGAGI. The CDR3 runs 15 residues. In nucleotides, the CDR3 is TGTGCCAGCACCCTACACGTAGGGGAGGGAGAAAAACTGTTTTTT. This codes for CASTLHVGEGEKLFF.

V usage is TRBV6-2 or TRBV6-3 and J usage is TRBJ2-7; D might be TRBD2 (6 bases). The CDR3 runs 17 residues. Germline loops: CDR1 MNHEY, CDR2 SVGEGT. V lost 2 bases, J lost 3 bases, and 20 bases lay in between. The CDR3 loop is CASSYPSDGSGNYEQYF. CDR3 coding DNA: TGTGCCAGCAGTTACCCGAGCGACGGTAGCGGTAACTACGAGCAGTACTTC.

The CDR3 sequence is CASSLNPGGNTGELFF. Written as DNA, the CDR3 is TGTGCCAGCAGCTTGAACCCAGGGGGTAACACCGGGGAGCTGTTTTTT. The gene calls are TRBV5-4 and TRBJ2-2, with 7 nucleotides matching TRBD1. Germline V lookup: CDR1 SGHNT, CDR2 YYREEE (reference sequence). J was trimmed by 2 bases and V by 1 base; bases with no gene match: 5. The CDR3 extends over 16 amino acids.

The V gene is TRBV7-8, the J gene TRBJ1-5, with D maybe TRBD1 (5 bases). Germline V gene lookup returns CDR1 SGHVS and CDR2 FQNEAQ. V was shortened by 0 bases and J by 6 bases, with 15 bases between the two germline ends. The CDR3 sequence is 16 residues long. CDR3 sequence (DNA): TGTGCCAGCAGCTTAGCCGTTGGGGGGTACGGTCAGCCCCAGCATTTT. Its translation is CASSLAVGGYGQPQHF.

This clone was recorded a few times. J is TRBJ2-1 and V is TRBV24-1; a weak D match, TRBD1 (6 bases). Trimming took off 3 bases at V and 8 bases at J, with 13 bases between the two ends. This CDR3 is 14 amino acids long. Germline V CDR1 and CDR2: KGHDR, SFDVKD. CDR3: CATSDPRGFDEQFF. CDR3 DNA sequence: TGTGCCACCAGTGATCCAAGGGGGTTCGATGAGCAGTTCTTC.

With respect to this clone: Additional DNA sequences in this sample encode the identical CDR3. The chain couples TRBV5-1 to TRBJ2-7, with 8 bases lining up with TRBD2. The V gene's germline CDR1 is SGHRS and CDR2 YFSETQ. The CDR3 sequence is 16 residues long. V gave up 1 base and J gave up 2 bases; unmatched junction bases: 8. The CDR3 region has the DNA TGCGCCAGCAGCTTGACCGGGGGGGTACGGGCCTACGAGCAGTACTTC. As protein: CASSLTGGVRAYEQYF.

The rearrangement joins TRBV9 to TRBJ2-1; D is possibly TRBD1 (6 bases). The CDR3 sequence is 13 residues long. The germline V gene encodes CDR1 SGDLS and CDR2 YYNGEE. Trimming removed 0 bases at V and 8 bases at J, with 9 bases between. The CDR3 loop reads CASSVAAGDEQFF. For the CDR3, the DNA is TGTGCCAGCAGCGTAGCTGCAGGGGATGAGCAGTTCTTC.

The V call is TRBV28, the J call TRBJ1-5; D is possibly TRBD1 (6 bases). The CDR3 runs 18 residues. V was pared by 5 bases and J by 0 bases, with 20 bases between. Germline V CDR1 and CDR2: MDHEN, SYDVKM. Here the CDR3 reads CASSPPRGGQDSNQPQHF. Here the CDR3 DNA reads TGTGCCAGCAGTCCCCCTAGGGGGGGGCAGGATAGCAATCAGCCCCAGCATTTT.

This clone was observed once. The V call is TRBV10-3, the J call TRBJ2-1, with 7 nucleotides matching TRBD1. The CDR3 is made up of 14 amino acids. V shed 0 bases and J 7 bases; nucleotides not matched to a gene: 3. Germline V gene lookup returns CDR1 ENHRY and CDR2 SYGVKD. The CDR3 region is CAISESPGGNEQFF. CDR3 sequence (DNA): TGTGCCATCAGTGAGTCTCCAGGGGGAAATGAGCAGTTCTTC.

The chain carries TRBV7-2 and TRBJ1-1; D ambiguous. V dropped 2 bases and J dropped 1 base, with 5 bases sitting between them. This CDR3 has 13 amino acids. Germline assignment: CDR1 SGHTA and CDR2 FQGNSA. CDR3 in amino acids: CASSLYRNTEAFF. CDR3 bases: TGTGCCAGCAGCTTATACAGGAACACTGAAGCTTTCTTT.

The chain carries TRBV18 and TRBJ2-2; D perhaps matches TRBD1 (5 bases). The germline V gene encodes CDR1 KGHSH and CDR2 LQKENI. V shed 0 bases and J shed 0 bases, with 11 bases lying between them. This CDR3 is built from 17 residues. CDR3 sequence (DNA): TGTGCCAGCTCACCACCTGGGCAGGGCGCGAACACCGGGGAGCTGTTTTTT. It codes for CASSPPGQGANTGELFF. Complete variable domain (other parts from reference TRBV18 and TRBJ2-2): NAGVMQNPRHLVRRRGQEARLRCSPMKGHSHVYWYRQLPEEGLKFMVYLQKENIIDESGMPKERFSAEFPKEGPSILRIQQVVRGDSAAYFCASSPPGQGANTGELFFGEGSRLTVL.

This sequence joins TRBV5-4 and TRBJ2-2, with D perhaps TRBD2 (7 bases). V lost 4 bases to trimming and J lost 7 bases, with 14 bases between them. CDR1 is SGHNT, CDR2 YYREEE, per germline (reference sequence). The CDR3 runs to 14 residues. CDR3 DNA: TGTGCCAGCAGCAAAGGACTAGGGGGCGGGGAGCTGTTTTTT. It codes for CASSKGLGGGELFF. Together with reference TRBV5-4 and TRBJ2-2, the CDR3 gives the full variable domain: ETGVTQSPTHLIKTRGQQVTLRCSSQSGHNTVSWYQQALGQGPQFIFQYYREEENGRGNFPPRFSGLQFPNYSSELNVNALELDDSALYLCASSKGLGGGELFFGEGSRLTVL.

A word on this clone: Distinct nucleotide sequences in the sample also encode this CDR3. V gene TRBV11-2 combines with J gene TRBJ2-7, with 11 positions matching TRBD2. The germline V gene has CDR1 SGHAT and CDR2 FQNNGV. V was pared by 5 bases and J by 1 base, with 1 base of the junction left unmatched. This CDR3 has 14 amino acids. The CDR3 reads CASSLAGGSYEQYF. The DNA of the CDR3 is TGTGCCAGCAGCCTAGCGGGAGGTTCCTACGAGCAGTACTTC.

The chain has TRBV11-2 and TRBJ1-6; TRBD1 agrees at 8 bases. CDR3 length equals 16 residues. V gave up 1 base and J gave up 4 bases; unmatched junction bases: 3. Per the germline V gene, CDR1 is SGHAT and CDR2 is FQNNGV. CDR3 bases: TGTGCCAGCAGCTTAGGCACAGGGGGTTATAATTCACCCCTCCACTTT. Translated, it gives CASSLGTGGYNSPLHF. The entire variable domain, with the rest obtained from reference TRBV11-2 and TRBJ1-6, is as follows: EAGVAQSPRYKIIEKRQSVAFWCNPISGHATLYWYQQILGQGPKLLIQFQNNGVVDDSQLPKDRFSAERLKGVDSTLKIQPAKLEDSAVYLCASSLGTGGYNSPLHFGNGTRLTVT.

V is TRBV29-1 and J is TRBJ1-2; 8 positions match TRBD1. From germline, CDR1 is SQVTM and CDR2 ANQGSEA. This CDR3 contains 16 residues. Trimming took 1 base from V and 0 from J; bases not matched to a gene: 7. The CDR3 reads CSVEGGTGGSNYGYTF. The CDR3, as DNA: TGCAGCGTTGAAGGTGGAACAGGGGGTTCTAACTATGGCTACACCTTC.

The V gene is TRBV28, the J gene TRBJ2-1, with 13 bases fitting TRBD2. V lost 9 bases and J lost 0; bases outside the gene matches: 11. Germline-derived CDR1 and CDR2 are MDHEN and SYDVKM. The length of the CDR3 is 18 residues. The DNA for the CDR3 is TGTGCCAGTATACCGGGACTAGCGGGACCCAGCTCCTACAATGAGCAGTTCTTC. Translated, it gives CASIPGLAGPSSYNEQFF.

This chain connects TRBV11-2 to TRBJ2-3, with TRBD2 matching 7 bases. This CDR3 comprises 18 residues. The germline V gene encodes CDR1 SGHAT and CDR2 FQNNGV. The J segment lost 2 bases and the V segment lost 3 bases, leaving 14 bases of the junction unmatched. For the CDR3, the DNA is TGTGCCAGCAGCTTTCTTGAGGGAGGGTGGGGGAACACAGATACGCAGTATTTT. This encodes CASSFLEGGWGNTDTQYF.

V and J are TRBV7-6 and TRBJ2-1; 12 bases are a match to TRBD2. After removal of 1 base from V and 7 bases from J, the junction contained 2 bases not matched to a gene. Per germline, CDR1 SGHVS and CDR2 FNYEAQ. The CDR3 is 15 residues long. The DNA of the CDR3 is TGTGCCAGCAGCTTAGGACTAGCGGGAGAAAATGAGCAGTTCTTC. Residues: CASSLGLAGENEQFF.

The chain employs TRBV10-3 and TRBJ2-1; 12 bases are a match to TRBD2. J was trimmed by 2 bases and V by 4 bases; bases with no gene match: 0. The CDR3 spans 15 residues. Germline assignment: CDR1 ENHRY and CDR2 SYGVKD. CDR3 protein: CAISGTSGTYNEQFF. The DNA of the CDR3 is TGTGCCATCAGTGGGACTAGCGGGACCTACAATGAGCAGTTCTTC.

The rearrangement joins TRBV28 to TRBJ1-2; the D gene is possibly TRBD1 (6 bases). Trimming shortened V by 7 bases and J by 4 bases, and 16 bases separated the two germline ends. CDR1 is MDHEN and CDR2 is SYDVKM in the germline V gene. The CDR3 consists of 14 residues. This CDR3 reads CASTRNRAIYGYTF. The CDR3 bases are TGTGCCAGCACCCGGAACAGGGCCATCTATGGCTACACCTTC.